What follows is one T cell receptor (beta chain) and its context. It lacks a known antigen. No per-base quality is available; no much larger clone lies one base away. V sheds 0 bases and J sheds 0 bases, leaving 11 bases between their ends. Taken from the germline V gene (reference sequence), the CDR1 and CDR2 loops are DFQATT and SNEGSKA. The CDR3 spans 15 residues, from the cysteine through the phenylalanine. Here the CDR3 DNA is all that survives: 45 bases in frame from base 1. Taken with the paper, the label for treatment or condition translates to: live attenuated yellow fever vaccine strain. A standard Ficoll-Paque protocol was used to isolate PBMCs from peripheral blood. Dynabeads CD4 and CD8 positive selection kits were used to isolate the CD4 and CD8 T-cell fractions. TriZol was used to extract RNA from bulk PBMCs, from CD4 and CD8 fractions, and from dextramer-positive and dextramer-negative fractions.

The data were produced on an Illumina NovaSeq 6000. TCR cDNA was synthesized by 5'RACE template switching, through which a universal primer site and unique molecular identifiers were introduced. cDNA synthesis was primed from both the TCR alpha and TCR beta constant segments. Two PCR steps were used to amplify libraries, with sample barcodes and sequencing adapters being added in the second step. Sequencing of libraries was done on Illumina HiSeq 2500 (2x100 bp) or NovaSeq (2x150 bp). Under the source paper's analysis protocol: Demultiplexing of reads and collapsing into UMI consensus sequences were performed with MIGEC, and V(D)J alignment was carried out with MiXCR. Using edgeR on replicate PBMC samples, clonotypes were called vaccine-responding if FDR was below 0.01 and the log2 fold change was above 5 up to day 15. Each bulk clonotype received a CD4 or CD8 identity based on whether the sequenced CD4 or CD8 repertoire contained that clonotype at higher abundance. TCRdb ran its own pipeline on the public reads, namely fastp trimming at Q25 and MiXCR clone calling, and kept in-frame beta chains. Every entry covers one CDR3 protein and lists the most common genes and DNA from its rows. These V and J calls are TCRdb output, not the study's own analysis. This sample comprises roughly 160,000 distinct CDR3 sequences, approximately 9.7% of them detected only once. The ten biggest clones cover roughly 33% of the sample.

The sample is drawn from a study of T cells after yellow fever vaccination (dated by TCRdb to the late 2010s). The study in broad terms: The SMART-Seq v4 Ultra Low Input RNA kit was used to prepare libraries from fractions with low cell numbers. To track T-cell clones before and after primary and booster YFV17D yellow fever vaccination, bulk TCR alpha and beta repertoires were sequenced longitudinally. Two healthy male donors, one aged 18 to 30 and one aged 30 to 40 years, were included in the cohort. Blood was collected at multiple timepoints before and after primary and secondary immunization, and bulk PBMC replicates and cell subsets were isolated.

The study at large found these results: Only a couple of donors were included in the study, so the extent to which the findings can be generalized is limited. Most clones expanded after primary vaccination were re-detected after the booster (almost 98% of CD4 and approximately 85% of CD8), suggesting broad memory maintenance. Because abundant contaminating clonotypes from the bulk population could be contained in FACS-sorted repertoires, computational filtering was required. The secondary T-cell response was weaker than the primary response but faster, peaking on day 5 instead of day 15. A small share of clonotypes occurred in both CD4 and CD8 compartments, likely arising from convergent recombination.

The chain couples TRBV20-1 to TRBJ1-1, with TRBD1 tentatively as D gene (5 bases match). This TCR was recovered from a young man who received the YFV17D yellow fever vaccine. Here the sequenced sample was CD8+ T cells sorted from PBMCs, taken 45 days after the yellow fever booster vaccination. The CDR3 protein: CSARDPRGMNTEAFF. The nucleotide sequence reads as follows: TGCAGTGCTAGAGATCCTAGGGGCATGAACACTGAAGCTTTCTTT.